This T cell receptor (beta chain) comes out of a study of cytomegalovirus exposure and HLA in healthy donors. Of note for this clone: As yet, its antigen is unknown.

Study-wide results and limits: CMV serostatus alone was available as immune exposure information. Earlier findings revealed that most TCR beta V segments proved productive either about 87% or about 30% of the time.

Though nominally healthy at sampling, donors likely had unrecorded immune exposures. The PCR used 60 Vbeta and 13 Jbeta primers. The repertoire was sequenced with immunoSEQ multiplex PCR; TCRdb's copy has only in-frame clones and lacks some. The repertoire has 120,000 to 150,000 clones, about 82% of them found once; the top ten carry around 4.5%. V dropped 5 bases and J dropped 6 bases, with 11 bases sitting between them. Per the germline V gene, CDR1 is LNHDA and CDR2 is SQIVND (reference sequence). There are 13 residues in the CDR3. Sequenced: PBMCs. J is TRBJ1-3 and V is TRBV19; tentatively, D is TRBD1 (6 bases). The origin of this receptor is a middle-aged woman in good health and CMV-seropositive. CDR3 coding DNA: TGTGCCAGTAGTCTACAGGGAACAAACACCATATATTTT. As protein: CASSLQGTNTIYF.